This T cell receptor beta chain was profiled in a study of blood T cell repertoires in COVID-19. Study information: The origin of the acute and convalescent COVID-19 samples was the United States, Italy and Spain. T cells, B-cell-depleted T cells, or PBMCs provided the cDNA or gDNA that served as material.

The V end lost 5 bases, the J end lost 10 bases, and 15 bases lay between the germline ends. CDR1 LNHDA and CDR2 SQIVND come from the germline V gene (reference sequence). This CDR3 is 14 amino acids long. Per the original methods: Estimates of nucleated cell counts were drawn from the amplification of reference gene primers. TCRdb's table, derived via immunoSEQ multiplex PCR, lists solely in-frame clones and lacks some. The V and J calls and clone size were taken over from that table, and D and trimming were inferred from the DNA. The sample has under 250,000 clones; less than 90% are singletons. Sequenced: peripheral blood. The TCR was taken from a woman in her 70s with active or convalescent COVID-19. The V and J genes are TRBV19 and TRBJ1-6; D gene ambiguous. CDR3 sequence (DNA): TGTGCCAGTAGTGTATCGTCCGGGGAGTCACCCCTCCACTTT. It translates to CASSVSSGESPLHF.